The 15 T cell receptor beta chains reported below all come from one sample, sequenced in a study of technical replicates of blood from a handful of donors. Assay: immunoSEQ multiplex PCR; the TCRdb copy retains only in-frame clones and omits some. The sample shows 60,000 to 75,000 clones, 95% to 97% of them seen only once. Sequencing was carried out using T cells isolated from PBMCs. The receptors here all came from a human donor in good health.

CDR3 sequence (DNA): TGCGCCAGCAGCCAGGGGACAGTTGCCTACGAGCAGTACTTC. This codes for CASSQGTVAYEQYF. The genes are TRBV4-3 and TRBJ2-7; TRBD1 aligns across 7 bases. V lost 3 bases, J lost 2 bases, and 4 bases stayed unmatched. This CDR3 contains 14 residues. Germline assignment: CDR1 LGHNA and CDR2 YSLEER.

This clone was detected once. CDR3 residues: CASSQGLGYPEAFF. CDR3 DNA sequence: TGTGCCAGCAGCCAGGGCTTGGGCTACCCTGAAGCTTTCTTT. The chain employs TRBV14 and TRBJ1-1, with unresolved D. The length of the CDR3 is 14 residues. Between the trimmed V and J ends, which lost 3 bases and 6 bases, there was a span of 14 bases. Per germline, CDR1 SGHDN and CDR2 FVKESK. Filled out from reference TRBV14 and TRBJ1-1, the complete variable domain reads EAGVTQFPSHSVIEKGQTVTLRCDPISGHDNLYWYRRVMGKEIKFLLHFVKESKQDESGMPNNRFLAERTGGTYSTLKVQPAELEDSGVYFCASSQGLGYPEAFFGQGTRLTVV.

CDR3 residues: CASSFGETQYF. In nucleotides, the CDR3 is TGTGCCAGCAGTTTCGGAGAGACCCAGTACTTC. V is TRBV28 and J is TRBJ2-5; D gene ambiguous. The CDR3 is made up of 11 amino acids. Germline values: CDR1 MDHEN, CDR2 SYDVKM. V was trimmed by 3 bases and J by 4 bases, leaving 3 bases between them.

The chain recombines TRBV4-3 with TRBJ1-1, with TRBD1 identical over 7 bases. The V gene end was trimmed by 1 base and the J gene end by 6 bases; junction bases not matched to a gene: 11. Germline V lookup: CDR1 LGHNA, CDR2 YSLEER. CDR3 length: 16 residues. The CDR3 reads CASSQVKGGAPPEAFF. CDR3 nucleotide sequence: TGCGCCAGCAGCCAAGTAAAAGGGGGCGCACCCCCTGAAGCTTTCTTT.

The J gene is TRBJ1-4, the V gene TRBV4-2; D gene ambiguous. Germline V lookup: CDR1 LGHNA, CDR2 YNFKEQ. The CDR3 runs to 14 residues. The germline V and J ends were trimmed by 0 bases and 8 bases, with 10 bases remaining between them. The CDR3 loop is CASSQEGGNEKLFF. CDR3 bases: TGTGCCAGCAGCCAAGAAGGAGGGAACGAAAAACTGTTTTTT.

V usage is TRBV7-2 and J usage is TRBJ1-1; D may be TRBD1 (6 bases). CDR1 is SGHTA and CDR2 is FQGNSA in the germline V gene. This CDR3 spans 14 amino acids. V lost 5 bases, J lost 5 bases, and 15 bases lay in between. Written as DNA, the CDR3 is TGTGCCAGCAGCCCCAACAGGGTTCGTACTGAAGCTTTCTTT. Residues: CASSPNRVRTEAFF.

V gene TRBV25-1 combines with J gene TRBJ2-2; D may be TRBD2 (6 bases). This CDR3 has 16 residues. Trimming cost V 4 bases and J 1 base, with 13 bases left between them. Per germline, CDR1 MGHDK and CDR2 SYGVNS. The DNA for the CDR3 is TGTGCCAGCAGTGCCTTTGGGCGGGGGAACACCGGGGAGCTGTTTTTT. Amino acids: CASSAFGRGNTGELFF.

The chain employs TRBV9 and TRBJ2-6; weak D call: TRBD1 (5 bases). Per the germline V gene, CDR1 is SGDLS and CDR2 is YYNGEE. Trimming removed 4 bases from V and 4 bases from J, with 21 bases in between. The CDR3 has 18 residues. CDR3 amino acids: CASSSHSRRGSGANVLTF. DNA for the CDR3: TGTGCCAGCAGCTCTCACTCCCGTAGGGGTTCCGGGGCCAACGTCCTGACTTTC.

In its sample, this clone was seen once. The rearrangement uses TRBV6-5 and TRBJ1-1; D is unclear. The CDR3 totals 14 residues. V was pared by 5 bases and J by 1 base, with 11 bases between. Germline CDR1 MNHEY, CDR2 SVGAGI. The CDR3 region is CASSPPPGNTEAFF. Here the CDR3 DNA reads TGTGCCAGCAGTCCCCCCCCGGGGAACACTGAAGCTTTCTTT.

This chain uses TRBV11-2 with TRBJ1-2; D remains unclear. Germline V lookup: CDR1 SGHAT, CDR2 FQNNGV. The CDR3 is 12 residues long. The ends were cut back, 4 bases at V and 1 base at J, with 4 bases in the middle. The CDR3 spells CASSSFNYGYTF. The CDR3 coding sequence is TGTGCCAGCAGCTCATTTAACTATGGCTACACCTTC.

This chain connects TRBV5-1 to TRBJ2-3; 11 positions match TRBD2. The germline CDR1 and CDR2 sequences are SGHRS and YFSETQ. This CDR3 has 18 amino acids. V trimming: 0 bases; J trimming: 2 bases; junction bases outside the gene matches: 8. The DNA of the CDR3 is TGCGCCAGCAGCTTGGCCGACCCGGGACTAGCGGCCACAGATACGCAGTATTTT. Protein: CASSLADPGLAATDTQYF.

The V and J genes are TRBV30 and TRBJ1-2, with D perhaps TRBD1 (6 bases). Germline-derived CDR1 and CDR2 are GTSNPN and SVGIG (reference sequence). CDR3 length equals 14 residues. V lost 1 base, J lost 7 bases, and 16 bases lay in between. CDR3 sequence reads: CAWSGGGPESGYTF. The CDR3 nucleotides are TGTGCCTGGAGTGGAGGGGGACCTGAGTCTGGCTACACCTTC.

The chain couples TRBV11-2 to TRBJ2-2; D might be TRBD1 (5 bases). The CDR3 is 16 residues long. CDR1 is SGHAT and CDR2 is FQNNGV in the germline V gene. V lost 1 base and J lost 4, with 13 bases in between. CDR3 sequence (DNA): TGTGCCAGCAGCTTAGTAGCAGGACACCTCACCGGGGAGCTGTTTTTT. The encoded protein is CASSLVAGHLTGELFF.

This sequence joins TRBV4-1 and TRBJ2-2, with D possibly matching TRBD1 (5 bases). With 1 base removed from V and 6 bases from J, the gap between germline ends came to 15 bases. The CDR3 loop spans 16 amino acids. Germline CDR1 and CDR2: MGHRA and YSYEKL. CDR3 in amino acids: CASSQAPPSGPGELFF. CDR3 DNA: TGCGCCAGCAGCCAAGCTCCCCCCTCAGGGCCCGGGGAGCTGTTTTTT.

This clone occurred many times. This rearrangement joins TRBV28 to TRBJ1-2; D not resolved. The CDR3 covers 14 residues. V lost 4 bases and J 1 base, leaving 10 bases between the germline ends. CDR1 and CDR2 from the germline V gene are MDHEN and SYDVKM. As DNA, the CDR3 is TGTGCCAGCAGTTACCCAGAGGGTAACTATGGCTACACCTTC. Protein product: CASSYPEGNYGYTF.